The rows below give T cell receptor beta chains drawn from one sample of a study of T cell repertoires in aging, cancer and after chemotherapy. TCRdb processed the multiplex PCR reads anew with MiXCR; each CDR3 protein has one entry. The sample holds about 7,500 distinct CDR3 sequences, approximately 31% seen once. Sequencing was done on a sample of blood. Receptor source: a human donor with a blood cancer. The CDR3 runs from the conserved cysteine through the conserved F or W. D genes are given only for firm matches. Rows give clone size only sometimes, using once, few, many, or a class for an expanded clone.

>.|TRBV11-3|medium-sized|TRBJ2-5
CASSSIEETQYF
TGTGCCAGCAGCTCCATTGAGGAGACCCAGTACTTC
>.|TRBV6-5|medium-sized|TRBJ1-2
CASRGSSGYTF
TGTGCCAGCAGGGGATCGAGCGGCTACACCTTC
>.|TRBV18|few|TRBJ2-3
CASSPPTRTDTQYF
TGTGCCAGCTCACCACCAACCCGCACAGATACGCAGTATTTT
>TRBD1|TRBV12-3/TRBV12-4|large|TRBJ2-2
CASRGTVSGELFF
TGTGCCAGCAGGGGGACAGTATCCGGGGAGCTGTTTTTT
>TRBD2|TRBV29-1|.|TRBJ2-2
CSVGTSGGAIPGELFF
TGCAGCGTGGGGACTAGCGGGGGGGCGATTCCCGGGGAGCTGTTTTTT
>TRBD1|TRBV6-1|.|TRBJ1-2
CASSERTGLVNNYGYTF
TGTGCCAGCAGTGAAAGGACAGGGTTGGTGAATAACTATGGCTACACCTTC
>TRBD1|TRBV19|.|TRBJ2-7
CASSTPGQGIYEQYF
TGTGCCAGTAGTACTCCGGGACAGGGTATCTACGAGCAGTACTTC
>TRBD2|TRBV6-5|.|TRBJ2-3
CASSKTSGGPDTQYF
TGTGCCAGCAGTAAGACTAGCGGGGGGCCAGATACGCAGTATTTT
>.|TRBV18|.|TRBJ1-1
CASSPKAGFDTEAFF
TGTGCCAGCTCCCCTAAGGCGGGTTTTGACACTGAAGCTTTCTTT
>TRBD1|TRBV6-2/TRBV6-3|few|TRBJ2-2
CATQKRGPGELFF
TGTGCCACCCAGAAGAGGGGGCCCGGGGAGCTGTTTTTT
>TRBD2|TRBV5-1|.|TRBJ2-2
CASREGTTNTGELFF
TGCGCCAGCCGAGAGGGGACTACGAACACCGGGGAGCTGTTTTTT
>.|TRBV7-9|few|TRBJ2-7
CASSLGWASYEQYF
TGTGCCAGCAGCTTGGGATGGGCATCCTACGAGCAGTACTTC
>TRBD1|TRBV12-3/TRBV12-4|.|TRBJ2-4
CASSRQGWLIQYF
TGTGCCAGCAGTCGACAGGGGTGGCTCATTCAGTACTTC
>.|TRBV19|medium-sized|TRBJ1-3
CASSAAQASSGNTIYF
TGTGCCAGTAGTGCAGCACAGGCGAGCTCTGGAAACACCATATATTTT
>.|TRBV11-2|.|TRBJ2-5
CASSDPWGNQETQYF
TGTGCCAGCAGCGACCCTTGGGGTAACCAAGAGACCCAGTACTTC
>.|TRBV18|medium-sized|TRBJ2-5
CASSLPQYQETQYF
TGTGCCAGCTCTCTCCCCCAGTACCAAGAGACCCAGTACTTC
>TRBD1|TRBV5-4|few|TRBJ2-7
CASSSGSDRVQNEQYF
TGTGCCAGCAGCTCGGGGAGCGACAGGGTACAGAACGAGCAGTACTTC
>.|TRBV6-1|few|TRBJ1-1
CASTTGWNTEAFF
TGTGCCAGCACCACGGGCTGGAACACTGAAGCTTTCTTT
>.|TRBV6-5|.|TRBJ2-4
CASSYDRKNIQYF
TGTGCCAGCAGTTATGACAGAAAAAACATTCAGTACTTC
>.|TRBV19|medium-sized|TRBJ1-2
CASSRGFYGYTF
TGTGCCAGTAGTAGGGGCTTCTATGGCTACACCTTC
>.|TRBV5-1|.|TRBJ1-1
CASSLGPANTEAFF
TGCGCCAGCAGCTTGGGCCCCGCAAACACTGAAGCTTTCTTT
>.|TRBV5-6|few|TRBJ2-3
CASSSPSQGNTQYF
TGTGCCAGCAGCTCTCCCTCCCAGGGAAATACGCAGTATTTT
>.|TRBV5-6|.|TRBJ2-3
CASSLQDGVTQYF
TGTGCCAGCAGCTTGCAGGATGGGGTTACGCAGTATTTT
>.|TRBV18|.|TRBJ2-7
CASSVGVGDRFYEQYF
TGTGCCAGCTCAGTGGGCGTAGGGGACCGATTCTACGAGCAGTACTTC
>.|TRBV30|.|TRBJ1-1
CARGGQGISEAFF
TGTGCCCGGGGTGGTCAGGGAATCTCTGAAGCTTTCTTT
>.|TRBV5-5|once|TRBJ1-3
CASSSGYTIYF
TGTGCCAGCAGCTCAGGGTACACCATATATTTT
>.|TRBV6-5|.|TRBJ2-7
CASSPPTGPYEQYF
TGTGCCAGCAGTCCGCCGACAGGACCCTACGAGCAGTACTTC
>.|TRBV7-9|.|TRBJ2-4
CASSPNGANIQYF
TGTGCCAGCAGCCCGAATGGCGCAAACATTCAGTACTTC
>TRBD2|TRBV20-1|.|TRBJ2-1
CSASKKRGATYNEQFF
TGCAGTGCTAGTAAAAAGCGGGGGGCGACCTACAATGAGCAGTTCTTC
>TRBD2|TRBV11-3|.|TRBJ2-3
CASSFGLAGGNSTDTQYF
TGTGCCAGCAGCTTTGGACTAGCGGGGGGAAATAGCACAGATACGCAGTATTTT
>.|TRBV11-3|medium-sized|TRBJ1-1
CASSLGKGKPEAFF
TGTGCCAGCAGCTTAGGGAAAGGGAAGCCTGAAGCTTTCTTT
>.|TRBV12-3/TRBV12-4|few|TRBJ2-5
CASSAQVETQYF
TGTGCCAGCAGTGCACAGGTGGAGACCCAGTACTTC
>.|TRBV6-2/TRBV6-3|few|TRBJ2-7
CASTTLTASYEQYF
TGTGCCAGCACTACATTGACAGCTTCCTACGAGCAGTACTTC